This T cell receptor (beta chain) derives from a study of T-cell reconstitution after alpha-beta-depleted transplantation in children (dated by TCRdb to between 2015 and 2016). Concerning the study at large: T-cell immune reconstitution after TCRalphabeta/CD19-depleted allogeneic hematopoietic cell transplantation in children was quantitatively tracked in the study by means of TCR repertoire profiling.

In the germline V gene (reference sequence), CDR1 corresponds to MNHEY and CDR2 to SMNVEV. V and J are trimmed by 4 bases and 4 bases, and the gene matches miss 6 bases of the junction. Measured from the cysteine to the phenylalanine, the CDR3 is 16 residues long. The only DNA kept is the CDR3, 48 bases in frame from the first base. There are many counts of this clonotype. This clone's antigen is unknown. No base quality values were provided; no much bigger clone lies one nucleotide off. Library preparation was by PCR. Sequenced on an Illumina HiSeq 2500. Molecular barcoding was employed in the preparation of TCR libraries, with unique molecular identifiers being used to normalize TCRbeta repertoire quantification. In-frame beta chains were kept once TCRdb had trimmed the public reads at Q25 with fastp and called clones with MiXCR. All rows with the same CDR3 protein become a single entry with the most common DNA and genes. The sample has hundreds of thousands of distinct CDR3 sequences on record, around 12% of them singletons. The ten largest clonotypes hold around 3% of the sample.

Material: PBMCs from the stem cell graft donor, obtained from the stem cell graft. The chain uses TRBV27 and TRBJ2-5, with 13 bases matching TRBD2. The sequence was collected from a human donor who donated a stem cell graft to a child with acute lymphoblastic leukemia. The CDR3 region has the sequence CASSSRTSGRGETQYF. The nucleotide sequence is given as TGTGCCAGCAGTTCTAGGACTAGCGGGAGAGGAGAGACCCAGTACTTC.